This TCR beta chain comes out of a study of blood T cell repertoires in COVID-19. Profiled with immunoSEQ multiplex PCR; TCRdb holds only in-frame clones, not every one. The sample has 150,000 to 200,000 clones; roughly 84% are singletons. CDR1 and CDR2 from the germline V gene are SGHVS and FQNEAQ. V shed 4 bases and J shed 1 base, with 13 bases lying between them. This CDR3 is 15 amino acids long. The genes are TRBV7-8 and TRBJ1-1; weak D call: TRBD1 (5 bases). This receptor was taken from a man between 65 and 85 years old with active or convalescent COVID-19. The sample consisted of peripheral blood. CDR3 DNA sequence: TGTGCCAGCAGCTCCGCCAGGCAGGGGAACACTGAAGCTTTCTTT. It codes for CASSSARQGNTEAFF. Full variable domain (rest looked up from reference TRBV7-8 and TRBJ1-1): GAGVSQSPRYKVAKRGQDVALRCDPISGHVSLFWYQQALGQGPEFLTYFQNEAQLDKSGLPSDRFFAERPEGSVSTLKIQRTQQEDSAVYLCASSSARQGNTEAFFGQGTRLTVV.